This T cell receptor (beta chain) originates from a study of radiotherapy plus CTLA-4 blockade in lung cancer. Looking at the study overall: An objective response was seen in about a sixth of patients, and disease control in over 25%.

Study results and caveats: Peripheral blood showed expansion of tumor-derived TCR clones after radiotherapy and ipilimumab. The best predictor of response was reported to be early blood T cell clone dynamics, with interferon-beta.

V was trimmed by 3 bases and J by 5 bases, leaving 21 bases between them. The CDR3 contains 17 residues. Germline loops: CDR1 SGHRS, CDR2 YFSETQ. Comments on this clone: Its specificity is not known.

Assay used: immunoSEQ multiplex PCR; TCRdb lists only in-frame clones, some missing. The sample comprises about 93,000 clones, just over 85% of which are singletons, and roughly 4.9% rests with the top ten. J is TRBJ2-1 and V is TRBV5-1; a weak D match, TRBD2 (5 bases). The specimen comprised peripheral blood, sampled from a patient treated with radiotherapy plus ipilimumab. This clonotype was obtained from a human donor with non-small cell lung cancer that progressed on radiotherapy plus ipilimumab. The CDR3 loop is CASSSPPRGIRDNEQFF. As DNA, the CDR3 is TGCGCCAGCAGCTCACCCCCCCGAGGGATTCGAGACAATGAGCAGTTCTTC.